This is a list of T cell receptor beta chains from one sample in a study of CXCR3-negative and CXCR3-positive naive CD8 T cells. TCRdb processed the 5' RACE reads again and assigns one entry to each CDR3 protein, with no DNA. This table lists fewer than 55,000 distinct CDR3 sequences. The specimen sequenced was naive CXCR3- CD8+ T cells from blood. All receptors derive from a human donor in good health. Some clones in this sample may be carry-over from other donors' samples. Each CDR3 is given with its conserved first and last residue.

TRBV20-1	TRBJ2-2	CSARDATSGSGRTGELFF
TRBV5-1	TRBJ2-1	CASSLGGGAYNEQFF
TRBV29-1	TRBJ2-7	CSVEGQGAAYEQYF
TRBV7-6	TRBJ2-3	CASRSSASTDTQYF
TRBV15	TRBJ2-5	CATSRRQGETQYF
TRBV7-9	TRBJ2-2	CASTRYGTTNTGELFF
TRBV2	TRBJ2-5	CASSEDRGETQYF
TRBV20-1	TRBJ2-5	CSARGVGLGDTQETQYF
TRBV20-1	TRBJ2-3	CSARTSGRGTDTQYF
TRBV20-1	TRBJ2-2	CSAERKTSAGNTGELFF
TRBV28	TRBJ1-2	CASSLHDERLYGYTF
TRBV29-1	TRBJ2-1	CSVEDSWGLPYNEQFF
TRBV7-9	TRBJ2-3	CASSSGHLDTQYF
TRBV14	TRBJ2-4	CASSPRGGENIQYF
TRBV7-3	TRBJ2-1	CASSLRGALVNEQFF
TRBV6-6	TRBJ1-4	CASSRDRGVEKLFF
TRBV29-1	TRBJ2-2	CSVEGAGELFF
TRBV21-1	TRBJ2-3	CASSKVKLADTQYF
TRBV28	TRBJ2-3	CASSPVETGVDTQYF
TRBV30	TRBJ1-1	CAWSVRENTEAFF
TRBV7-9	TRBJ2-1	CASTPGGGIEQFF
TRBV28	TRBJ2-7	CASKQGAYEQYF
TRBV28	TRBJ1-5	CASTSRLRVSNQPQHF
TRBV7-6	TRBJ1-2	CASSLVKGDGYTF
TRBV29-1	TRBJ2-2	CSVIAGLSGELFF
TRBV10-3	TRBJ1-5	CAISEPGSNQPQHF
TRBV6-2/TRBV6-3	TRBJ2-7	CASSYPGAIAYEQYF
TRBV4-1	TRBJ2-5	CASSLTPGDQETQYF
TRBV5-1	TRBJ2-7	CASGSGGLVYEQYF
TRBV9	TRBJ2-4	CASSVEGRTKNIQYF
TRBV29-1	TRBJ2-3	CSVEKLSVFSTDTQYF
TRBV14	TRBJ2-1	CASSWGGAGNEQFF
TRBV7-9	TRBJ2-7	CASSVGSGYEQYF
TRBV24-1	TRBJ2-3	CATSDLDTRRDTQYF
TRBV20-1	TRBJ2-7	CSARDFLVGGSYEQYF
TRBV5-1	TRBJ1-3	CASSLGGEPAGNTIYF
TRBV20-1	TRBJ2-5	CSAPLAAPWETQYF
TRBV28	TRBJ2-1	CASSSGLSYNEQFF
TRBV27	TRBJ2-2	CASSQPGLEGRGELFF
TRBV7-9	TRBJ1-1	CASSYRVGGTEALF
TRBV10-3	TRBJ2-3	CAISEDLAGADTQYF
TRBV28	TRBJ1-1	CASSFTSGGRTEAFF
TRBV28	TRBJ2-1	CASSLGQYNEQFF
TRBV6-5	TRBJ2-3	CASSYSIGRTDTQYF
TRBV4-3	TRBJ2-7	CASRQVRDRESYEQYF
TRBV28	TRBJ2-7	CASSFSGEQYF
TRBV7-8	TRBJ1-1	CASSLRATQFPMNTEAFF
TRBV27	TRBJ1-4	CASSRGEKLFF
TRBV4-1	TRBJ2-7	CASSQDNAGNEQYF
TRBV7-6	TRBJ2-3	CASSPQAVAVIDTQYF
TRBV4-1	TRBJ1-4	CASGGQSNEKLFF
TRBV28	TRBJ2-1	CASSLVFPEQFF
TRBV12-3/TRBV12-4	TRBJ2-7	CASSPEQGPSYEQYF
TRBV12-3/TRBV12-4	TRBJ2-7	CASSSRGSSYEQYF
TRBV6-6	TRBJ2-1	CASSYVRSPYNEQFF